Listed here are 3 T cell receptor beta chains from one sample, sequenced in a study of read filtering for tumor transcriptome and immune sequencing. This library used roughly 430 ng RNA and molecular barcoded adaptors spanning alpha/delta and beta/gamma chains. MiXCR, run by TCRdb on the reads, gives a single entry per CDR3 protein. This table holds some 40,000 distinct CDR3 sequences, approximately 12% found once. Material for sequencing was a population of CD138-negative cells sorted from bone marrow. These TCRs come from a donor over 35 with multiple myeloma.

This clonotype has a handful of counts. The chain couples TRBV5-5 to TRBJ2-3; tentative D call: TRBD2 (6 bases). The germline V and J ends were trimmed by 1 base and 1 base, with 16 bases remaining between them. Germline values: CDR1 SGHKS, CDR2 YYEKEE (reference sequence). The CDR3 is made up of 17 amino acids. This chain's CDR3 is CASSLWEASGGTDTQYF. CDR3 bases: TGTGCCAGCAGCTTGTGGGAGGCCTCTGGGGGCACAGATACGCAGTATTTT.

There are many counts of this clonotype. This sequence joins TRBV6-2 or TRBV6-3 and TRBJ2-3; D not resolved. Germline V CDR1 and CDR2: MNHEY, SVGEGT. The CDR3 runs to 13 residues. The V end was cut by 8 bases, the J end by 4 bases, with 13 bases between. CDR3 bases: TGTGCCAGCGGTGACTCGTGGGCAGATACGCAGTATTTT. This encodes CASGDSWADTQYF.

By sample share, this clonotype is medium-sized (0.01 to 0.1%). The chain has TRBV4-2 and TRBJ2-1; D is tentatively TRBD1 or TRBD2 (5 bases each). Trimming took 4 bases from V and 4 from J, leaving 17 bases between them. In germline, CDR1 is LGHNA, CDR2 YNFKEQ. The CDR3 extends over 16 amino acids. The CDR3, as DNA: TGTGCCAGCAGCCCGTCCCGGGACGGAATTTACAATGAGCAGTTCTTC. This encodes CASSPSRDGIYNEQFF.